This is a list of T cell receptor beta chains from one sample in a study of immune heterogeneity within non-small cell lung tumors. TCRdb re-called the multiplex PCR reads with MiXCR, one entry per CDR3 protein. The sample lists about 9,600 distinct CDR3 sequences, more than 25% occurring once. Sequences were obtained from lung tumor tissue. All receptors derive from a man aged 55 to 69 with non-small cell lung cancer. Each CDR3 is given with its conserved first and last residue. A D gene is named only where the DNA matches it firmly. Clone size is stated in some rows and not others, as once, few, many or a class when expanded.

J gene	clone size	V gene	D gene	CDR3 protein	CDR3 DNA
TRBJ1-5	NA	TRBV30	NA	CAWAGIAGNQPQHF	TGTGCCTGGGCGGGCATAGCAGGCAATCAGCCCCAGCATTTT
TRBJ1-2	few	TRBV7-9	NA	CASSLAPSSGYTF	TGTGCCAGCAGCTTAGCCCCCTCCAGTGGCTACACCTTC
TRBJ1-1	many	TRBV5-1	NA	CASSVGTANTEAFF	TGCGCCAGCAGCGTCGGGACGGCGAACACTGAAGCTTTCTTT
TRBJ2-1	NA	TRBV5-6	NA	CASSLSRGGGRYNEQFF	TGTGCCAGCAGCTTGTCGAGGGGAGGGGGACGCTACAATGAGCAGTTCTTC
TRBJ1-6	medium-sized	TRBV11-1	TRBD1	CASSLRTGGRSPLHF	TGTGCCAGCAGCTTAAGGACAGGGGGACGCTCACCCCTCCACTTT
TRBJ2-1	NA	TRBV19	TRBD2	CASRTSGRQNEQFF	TGTGCCAGTAGAACTAGCGGGAGACAGAATGAGCAGTTCTTC
TRBJ2-2	medium-sized	TRBV6-2/TRBV6-3	NA	CASREYVGELFF	TGTGCCAGCAGGGAGTACGTCGGGGAGCTGTTTTTT
TRBJ2-1	medium-sized	TRBV20-1	TRBD2	CSARRLAGGEYNEQFF	TGCAGTGCTAGAAGGCTAGCGGGAGGGGAGTACAATGAGCAGTTCTTC
TRBJ1-2	NA	TRBV30	TRBD1	CAWSVMTGDYGYTF	TGTGCCTGGAGTGTAATGACAGGGGACTATGGCTACACCTTC
TRBJ2-3	NA	TRBV20-1	NA	CSARPLATRGTDTQYF	TGCAGTGCTAGACCCCTGGCTACTCGGGGCACAGATACGCAGTATTTT
TRBJ2-1	NA	TRBV19	TRBD2	CASIPEGLASYNEQFF	TGTGCCAGTATTCCCGAGGGACTAGCTTCCTACAATGAGCAGTTCTTC
TRBJ2-5	many	TRBV20-1	TRBD2	CSARPSGSGETQYF	TGCAGTGCTAGACCTAGCGGGAGTGGGGAGACCCAGTACTTC
TRBJ2-5	NA	TRBV3-1	NA	CASSQDPRGQETQYF	TGTGCCAGCAGCCAAGACCCCCGGGGGCAAGAGACCCAGTACTTC
TRBJ2-1	many	TRBV25-1	TRBD2	CASSELAGGGGNEQFF	TGTGCCAGCAGTGAACTTGCGGGAGGGGGGGGCAATGAGCAGTTCTTC
TRBJ2-4	many	TRBV6-1	TRBD1	CASRETGGKNIQYF	TGTGCCAGCAGGGAGACAGGGGGCAAAAACATTCAGTACTTC
TRBJ1-1	NA	TRBV19	NA	CASIGMVNTEAFF	TGTGCCAGTATCGGGATGGTGAACACTGAAGCTTTCTTT
TRBJ2-5	medium-sized	TRBV11-2	NA	CASSLQLGDQETQYF	TGTGCCAGCAGCCTCCAATTGGGGGACCAAGAGACCCAGTACTTC
TRBJ2-1	medium-sized	TRBV13	NA	CASSLGGSYNEQFF	TGTGCCAGCAGTTTAGGGGGGAGTTACAATGAGCAGTTCTTC
TRBJ2-1	few	TRBV9	TRBD2	CASSPRDSVLGRSYNEQFF	TGTGCCAGCAGCCCACGTGATAGCGTCCTCGGGAGGTCCTACAATGAGCAGTTCTTC
TRBJ2-1	many	TRBV25-1	TRBD2	CASSAGTSGKYNEQFF	TGTGCCAGCAGCGCAGGGACTAGCGGGAAGTACAATGAGCAGTTCTTC
TRBJ1-2	NA	TRBV12-3/TRBV12-4	NA	CASSLAVLSGYTF	TGTGCCAGCAGTTTGGCGGTGCTCAGTGGCTACACCTTC
TRBJ1-2	many	TRBV29-1	NA	CSVDDYGYTF	TGCAGCGTTGATGACTATGGCTACACCTTC
TRBJ1-2	NA	TRBV19	TRBD1	CASSLTGEVGYTF	TGTGCCAGTAGTCTGACAGGGGAGGTAGGCTACACCTTC
TRBJ1-3	NA	TRBV4-1	NA	CASSQGSSLNRGNTIYF	TGCGCCAGCAGCCAAGGGTCTTCCTTAAACCGTGGAAACACCATATATTTT
TRBJ1-5	NA	TRBV24-1	NA	CATSESKQGLGPQHF	TGTGCCACCAGTGAAAGTAAACAGGGACTGGGGCCCCAGCATTTT
TRBJ2-7	medium-sized	TRBV6-1	TRBD1	CASSGSTGLGNYEQYF	TGTGCCAGCAGTGGCTCGACAGGGCTTGGTAATTACGAGCAGTACTTC
TRBJ1-1	many	TRBV19	NA	CASSIGQLNTEAFF	TGTGCCAGTAGTATCGGACAGTTAAACACTGAAGCTTTCTTT
TRBJ2-1	NA	TRBV12-3/TRBV12-4	NA	CASSLGRVHEQFF	TGTGCCAGCAGTTTAGGCAGGGTTCATGAGCAGTTCTTC
TRBJ2-7	many	TRBV11-2	NA	CASSFGGSYEQYF	TGTGCCAGCAGCTTCGGGGGCAGCTACGAGCAGTACTTC
TRBJ1-3	many	TRBV18	NA	CASSPRVTVQAASGNTIYF	TGTGCCAGCTCACCACGGGTGACAGTACAAGCTGCCTCTGGAAACACCATATATTTT
TRBJ2-1	many	TRBV15	TRBD1	CATSRPSDRGNEQFF	TGTGCCACCAGCAGACCCTCGGACAGGGGCAATGAGCAGTTCTTC
TRBJ1-3	NA	TRBV7-3	TRBD1	CASSLTCWGQGRNTIYF	TGTGCCAGCAGCTTAACTTGCTGGGGACAGGGGAGAAACACCATATATTTT
TRBJ2-7	NA	TRBV7-2	NA	CASSSDYSNEQYF	TGTGCCAGCAGTTCGGACTATTCGAACGAGCAGTACTTC